The 24 T cell receptor beta chains reported below all come from one sample, sequenced in a study of T cells after yellow fever vaccination. TCRdb fed the 5' RACE reads into MiXCR, producing one record per CDR3 protein. The table has more than 350,000 distinct CDR3 sequences, about 9.9% seen once. Here the sequenced sample was PBMCs, taken on the day of the first yellow fever vaccination. Every receptor here comes from a man aged 18 to 29 who received the YFV17D yellow fever vaccine.

The CDR3 loop reads CASSQGGAGSYEQYF. DNA for the CDR3: TGTGCCAGCAGTCAAGGGGGCGCGGGGAGCTACGAGCAGTACTTC. The chain links TRBV12-3 or TRBV12-4 to TRBJ2-7; tentatively, D is TRBD1 (7 bases). CDR3 size: 15 residues. Trimming shortened V by 5 bases and J by 3 bases, and 17 bases separated the two germline ends.

A remark on this clonotype: One end of the junction is discordant with germline, which a read error may explain. V usage is TRBV6-1 and J usage is TRBJ1-2, with 9 bases aligning to TRBD1. Looked up from germline, CDR1 is MNHNS and CDR2 is SASEGT. This CDR3 comprises 14 residues. In DNA form, the CDR3 reads TGTGCCAGCACTGAAGGACAGGGGAACTATGGCTACACCTTC. This sequence encodes CASTEGQGNYGYTF.

This clonotype appeared a few times. CDR3 in amino acids: CASSSRDREGTEAFF. The CDR3 DNA reads TGTGCCAGCAGTTCGCGGGACAGGGAGGGCACTGAAGCTTTCTTT. This sequence joins TRBV6-2 or TRBV6-3 and TRBJ1-1; 9 nucleotides line up with TRBD1. V trimming: 4 bases; J trimming: 4 bases; junction bases outside the gene matches: 7. The CDR3 has 15 residues. CDR1 MNHEY and CDR2 SVGEGT come from the germline V gene.

This clonotype has a count of ten or more. This rearrangement joins TRBV5-1 to TRBJ2-1, with TRBD1 matching over 7 bases. Looked up from germline, CDR1 is SGHRS and CDR2 is YFSETQ. CDR3 length: 13 residues. V trimming: 4 bases; J trimming: 5 bases; junction bases outside the gene matches: 3. The DNA of the CDR3 is TGCGCCAGCAGCCCCGGGACAGACAATGAGCAGTTCTTC. It encodes CASSPGTDNEQFF. Variable domain in full (rest from reference TRBV5-1 and TRBJ2-1): KAGVTQTPRYLIKTRGQQVTLSCSPISGHRSVSWYQQTPGQGLQFLFEYFSETQRNKGNFPGRFSGRQFSNSRSEMNVSTLELGDSALYLCASSPGTDNEQFFGPGTRLTVL.

Many counts were recorded for this clonotype. The chain couples TRBV29-1 to TRBJ2-7; D might be TRBD1 (6 bases). CDR3 size: 13 residues. The germline V and J ends were trimmed by 3 bases and 0 bases, with 9 bases remaining between them. Per germline, CDR1 SQVTM and CDR2 ANQGSEA. DNA of the CDR3: TGCAGCGTTGATGACAGGAACTCCTACGAGCAGTACTTC. Its protein is CSVDDRNSYEQYF.

Comment on this clonotype: A read error may produce the germline difference seen at one junction end. The genes are TRBV6-2 or TRBV6-3 and TRBJ1-1; tentatively, D is TRBD1 (5 bases). Germline lookup yields CDR1 MNHEY and CDR2 SVGEGT. There are 15 residues in the CDR3. This CDR3 is CASCYSWGRVSEAFF. CDR3 DNA sequence: TGTGCCAGCTGTTACAGCTGGGGCAGGGTAAGTGAAGCTTTCTTT.

This clonotype was found a few times. The chain has TRBV5-1 and TRBJ1-2, with 7 bases that match TRBD1. The germline gives CDR1 SGHRS, CDR2 YFSETQ. J was trimmed by 4 bases and V by 1 base; bases with no gene match: 13. The CDR3 consists of 17 residues. The CDR3 region is CASSLRAGPGGIYGYTF. The CDR3 nucleotides are TGCGCCAGCAGCTTGCGGGCCGGTCCAGGGGGAATCTATGGCTACACCTTC.

This clonotype was observed at least ten times. The chain joins TRBV6-5 to TRBJ1-5; 8 bases align to TRBD1. The CDR3 is 14 amino acids. J gave up 6 bases and V 3 bases, and 4 bases lay outside the gene matches. CDR1 is MNHEY and CDR2 is SVGAGI in the germline V gene. The CDR3 sequence is CASSYTDRAQPQHF. CDR3 nucleotides: TGTGCCAGCAGTTATACGGACAGGGCTCAGCCCCAGCATTTT.

There are many counts of this clonotype. The V gene is TRBV11-1, the J gene TRBJ2-5, with a weak D call TRBD2 (6 bases). CDR3 length: 11 residues. V lost 10 bases and J lost 3, with 9 bases in between. Germline CDR1 SGHAT, CDR2 FQDESV (reference sequence). The CDR3 nucleotides read TGTGCCACCGGGGAGGAAGAGACCCAGTACTTC. Its protein product is CATGEEETQYF.

This clonotype came up once. The chain joins TRBV4-2 to TRBJ2-5, with TRBD2 identical over 10 bases. V lost 1 base, J lost 5 bases, and 4 bases stayed unmatched. The CDR3 consists of 15 residues. In germline, CDR1 is LGHNA, CDR2 YNFKEQ. CDR3 coding DNA: TGTGCCAGCAGCCAAGTAGCGGGGGGCCTGGAGACCCAGTACTTC. It translates to CASSQVAGGLETQYF.

The V call is TRBV5-4, the J call TRBJ2-2, with TRBD2 matching 7 bases. This CDR3 has 16 residues. V lost 0 bases, J lost 3 bases, and 5 bases stayed unmatched. CDR1 SGHNT and CDR2 YYREEE come from the germline V gene (reference sequence). CDR3 amino acids: CASSLGLASDTGELFF. CDR3 in DNA: TGTGCCAGCAGCTTGGGACTAGCAAGCGACACCGGGGAGCTGTTTTTT.

This clonotype was picked up a small number of times. The chain links TRBV7-2 to TRBJ1-2; no definite D call. Germline loops: CDR1 SGHTA, CDR2 FQGNSA. Trimming removed 0 bases at V and 4 bases at J, with 15 bases between. The CDR3 is 16 amino acids. CDR3 sequence reads: CASSLASPSAGYGYTF. The CDR3 nucleotides read TGTGCCAGCAGCTTAGCCAGCCCCTCAGCGGGCTATGGCTACACCTTC.

This clonotype was observed a few times. The rearrangement joins TRBV7-6 to TRBJ1-3; D uncertain. This CDR3 spans 15 amino acids. Germline CDR1 is SGHVS and CDR2 is FNYEAQ. V was cut by 1 base and J by 3 bases, with 10 bases left in between. The CDR3 DNA is TGTGCCAGCAGCTTAGGGGTGTACAGTGGAAACACCATATATTTT. As protein: CASSLGVYSGNTIYF.

This clonotype was counted a few times. The V and J genes are TRBV12-5 and TRBJ2-1, with TRBD2 identical over 15 bases. Germline CDR1 and CDR2: LGHNT and FRNRAP. The V and J ends lost 2 bases and 1 base, in that order; junction bases with no gene match: 12. This CDR3 region has 21 residues. CDR3 residues: CASGLSPGLAGGKGSYNEQFF. In DNA, the CDR3 is TGTGCTAGTGGTTTGTCTCCGGGACTAGCGGGGGGAAAGGGTTCCTACAATGAGCAGTTCTTC.

This clonotype was found a few times. The V gene is TRBV3-1, the J gene TRBJ2-7; 13 nucleotides align to TRBD2. Germline CDR1 LGHDT, CDR2 YNNKEL (reference sequence). Trimming cost V 6 bases and J 6 bases; bases outside gene matches: 11. CDR3 length: 16 amino acids. CDR3 protein: CASSRTSGGYRTEQYF. The DNA of the CDR3 is TGTGCCAGCAGTCGGACTAGCGGGGGCTACCGCACCGAGCAGTACTTC.

The rearrangement links TRBV6-1 to TRBJ1-5; D is perhaps TRBD1 (5 bases). Trimming removed 8 bases from V and 4 bases from J, with 12 bases in between. Germline loops: CDR1 MNHNS, CDR2 SASEGT. The CDR3 is 13 residues long. CDR3 sequence reads: CASGSKGNQPQHF. The DNA for the CDR3 is TGTGCCAGCGGGAGTAAGGGGAATCAGCCCCAGCATTTT.

This clonotype has only a few counts. This rearrangement joins TRBV7-2 to TRBJ2-3; weak D call: TRBD2 (6 bases). V shed 4 bases and J shed 0 bases, with 14 bases lying between them. The length of the CDR3 is 16 residues. Germline-derived CDR1 and CDR2 are SGHTA and FQGNSA. This CDR3 reads CASSSSGGASTDTQYF. In DNA, the CDR3 is TGTGCCAGCAGCTCCTCGGGCGGGGCGAGCACAGATACGCAGTATTTT.

This clonotype showed up just a few times. The chain recombines TRBV5-5 with TRBJ2-7, with D hard to call. Trimming left V 4 bases short and J 2 bases short, with 19 bases between. Germline CDR1 is SGHKS and CDR2 is YYEKEE (reference sequence). The CDR3 length is 16 residues. The CDR3 here is CASSRRVGSTPYEQYV. For the CDR3, the DNA is TGTGCCAGCAGCCGTAGAGTGGGGTCTACCCCCTACGAGCAGTACGTC.

In its sample, this clonotype was seen a few times. J is TRBJ2-3 and V is TRBV18; 7 bases fit TRBD2. This CDR3 has 15 amino acids. V gave up 3 bases and J gave up 5 bases; unmatched junction bases: 8. CDR1 and CDR2 (germline): KGHSH, LQKENI. DNA of the CDR3: TGTGCCAGCTCACCCGCGGGGGATTCGGTAGATACGCAGTATTTT. Translating it yields CASSPAGDSVDTQYF. Looking up the rest from reference TRBV18 and TRBJ2-3 gives the full variable domain: NAGVMQNPRHLVRRRGQEARLRCSPMKGHSHVYWYRQLPEEGLKFMVYLQKENIIDESGMPKERFSAEFPKEGPSILRIQQVVRGDSAAYFCASSPAGDSVDTQYFGPGTRLTVL.

Many counts were recorded for this clonotype. This chain joins TRBV20-1 and TRBJ2-7, with 8 bases fitting TRBD1. This CDR3 spans 15 amino acids. CDR1 DFQATT and CDR2 SNEGSKA come from the germline V gene (reference sequence). V dropped 0 bases and J dropped 4; count of bases not matched to a gene: 8. The CDR3 spells CSAREPGQVPYEQYF. The CDR3 DNA is TGCAGTGCTAGAGAACCGGGACAGGTTCCTTACGAGCAGTACTTC.

V and J are TRBV7-2 and TRBJ1-1; D gene unclear. V dropped 5 bases and J dropped 0 bases, with 13 bases sitting between them. The length of the CDR3 is 15 residues. Germline V gene data show CDR1 as SGHTA and CDR2 as FQGNSA. In nucleotides, the CDR3 is TGTGCCAGCAGCCCCCTTAGGCACCTGAACACTGAAGCTTTCTTT. Amino acid sequence: CASSPLRHLNTEAFF.

The chain combines TRBV30 with TRBJ2-5; 7 positions match TRBD1. The germline CDR1 and CDR2 sequences are GTSNPN and SVGIG (reference sequence). V lost 3 bases to trimming and J lost 5 bases; unmatched junction nucleotides: 9. CDR3 length: 14 residues. In DNA, the CDR3 is TGTGCCTGGAGCAGTATGAGGGGGCTGGAGACCCAGTACTTC. Translated, it gives CAWSSMRGLETQYF.

The V and J genes are TRBV28 and TRBJ2-5; TRBD2 matches 8 bases. Per germline, CDR1 MDHEN and CDR2 SYDVKM. Trimming removed 7 bases from V and 1 base from J; junction bases left unmatched: 5. The CDR3 spans 14 residues. DNA for the CDR3: TGTGCCAGCAAGTCTGCGGGGGGCCAAGAGACCCAGTACTTC. Translating it yields CASKSAGGQETQYF.

In this sample, this clonotype turned up many times. The chain has TRBV28 and TRBJ1-6, with TRBD1 identical over 9 bases. The germline V gene has CDR1 MDHEN and CDR2 SYDVKM. The V segment lost 2 bases and the J segment 14 bases; nucleotides outside the gene matches: 13. This CDR3 contains 16 residues. The CDR3 loop is CASSLKAGTGSLSLHF. CDR3 DNA sequence: TGTGCCAGCAGTTTAAAAGCCGGGACAGGGTCTCTTTCCCTCCACTTT. Supplemented by reference TRBV28 and TRBJ1-6, the full variable domain reads DVKVTQSSRYLVKRTGEKVFLECVQDMDHENMFWYRQDPGLGLRLIYFSYDVKMKEKGDIPEGYSVSREKKERFSLILESASTNQTSMYLCASSLKAGTGSLSLHFGNGTRLTVT.